The clone carrying this T cell receptor beta chain turned up a few times. TCRdb processed the 5' RACE reads anew with MiXCR; each CDR3 protein has one entry. Here the sample spans some 500,000 distinct CDR3 sequences, approximately 15% being singletons. The entry originates in a study of identical twins. This sample was shared with a second study, whose subject was yellow fever vaccine responses in identical twins.

Sequencing used CD4+ T cells sorted from blood. The sequence derives from a woman under 30 in good health.

CDR3 sequence reads: CASSMVDFINEQFF. CDR3 in DNA: TGTGCCAGTAGTATGGTGGACTTCATCAATGAGCAGTTCTTC. The chain combines TRBV19 with TRBJ2-1, with a possible D match to TRBD2 (5 bases). Trimming left V 3 bases short and J 6 bases short, with 12 bases between. The CDR3 has 14 residues. Germline V gene lookup returns CDR1 LNHDA and CDR2 SQIVND (reference sequence).